A selection of T cell receptor beta chains follows, all from one sample in a study of beta chain features in type 1 diabetes. Repertoires were generated with immunoSEQ multiplex PCR, while TCRdb's copy carries only in-frame clones and drops some. Counted here are some 150,000 clones, 7% to 10% occurring once; the ten biggest clones make up around 0.63%. The specimen was central memory CD4+ T cells from blood. These receptor sequences come from a man aged 18-30 years in good health. Both conserved end residues are part of each CDR3. The order of the fields is J gene, clone size, D gene, V gene, CDR3 protein, CDR3 DNA. The D gene is left open where the match is weak. Clone sizes are given selectively: once, few, many, or a class where the clone is expanded.

j_gene: TRBJ2-2; abundance: -; d_gene: TRBD2; v_gene: TRBV9; CDR3aa: CASSPSSGVGELFF; CDR3nt: TGTGCCAGCAGCCCTAGTAGCGGGGTCGGGGAGCTGTTTTTT
j_gene: TRBJ2-1; abundance: -; d_gene: TRBD2; v_gene: TRBV4-3; CDR3aa: CASSQAGTISYNEQFF; CDR3nt: TGCGCCAGCAGCCAAGCCGGGACTATTTCCTACAATGAGCAGTTCTTC
j_gene: TRBJ1-5; abundance: few; d_gene: TRBD1; v_gene: TRBV5-6; CDR3aa: CASSTTGSGNQPQHF; CDR3nt: TGTGCCAGCAGCACGACAGGGTCGGGCAATCAGCCCCAGCATTTT
j_gene: TRBJ2-7; abundance: -; d_gene: -; v_gene: TRBV6-5; CDR3aa: CASSPLGSPYEQYF; CDR3nt: TGTGCCAGCAGCCCATTGGGCAGTCCCTACGAGCAGTACTTC
j_gene: TRBJ2-7; abundance: -; d_gene: -; v_gene: TRBV9; CDR3aa: CASSVGPGFYEQYF; CDR3nt: TGTGCCAGCAGCGTAGGCCCAGGGTTTTACGAGCAGTACTTC
j_gene: TRBJ2-7; abundance: -; d_gene: -; v_gene: TRBV7-2; CDR3aa: CASSQADGYEQYF; CDR3nt: TGTGCCAGCAGCCAAGCGGATGGATACGAGCAGTACTTC
j_gene: TRBJ2-2; abundance: few; d_gene: TRBD2; v_gene: TRBV9; CDR3aa: CASSPRLAGGELFF; CDR3nt: TGTGCCAGCAGCCCCCGACTAGCGGGCGGGGAGCTGTTTTTT
j_gene: TRBJ1-2; abundance: -; d_gene: TRBD1; v_gene: TRBV11-2; CDR3aa: CASEPSGQGFYGYTF; CDR3nt: TGTGCCAGCGAGCCCTCCGGACAGGGGTTCTATGGCTACACCTTC
j_gene: TRBJ2-7; abundance: -; d_gene: TRBD1; v_gene: TRBV18; CDR3aa: CASSPPSSGGYEQYF; CDR3nt: TGTGCCAGCTCACCACCGTCTTCAGGGGGCTACGAGCAGTACTTC
j_gene: TRBJ2-7; abundance: -; d_gene: TRBD1; v_gene: TRBV15; CDR3aa: CATSRYSGQGQYEQYF; CDR3nt: TGTGCCACCAGCAGATACAGCGGACAGGGGCAATACGAGCAGTACTTC
j_gene: TRBJ1-1; abundance: -; d_gene: -; v_gene: TRBV6-1; CDR3aa: CASSSGLITEAFF; CDR3nt: TGTGCCAGCAGCTCAGGGCTCATCACTGAAGCTTTCTTT
j_gene: TRBJ1-6; abundance: few; d_gene: -; v_gene: TRBV4-2; CDR3aa: CASSQARERANSPLHF; CDR3nt: TGTGCCAGCAGCCAAGCCCGGGAGCGTGCCAATTCACCCCTCCACTTT
j_gene: TRBJ2-1; abundance: few; d_gene: -; v_gene: TRBV6-5; CDR3aa: CASRTGSYNEQFF; CDR3nt: TGTGCCAGCCGCACGGGCTCCTACAATGAGCAGTTCTTC
j_gene: TRBJ1-2; abundance: many; d_gene: TRBD1; v_gene: TRBV7-2; CDR3aa: CASSSGQGYGYTF; CDR3nt: TGTGCCAGCAGCTCGGGACAGGGTTATGGCTACACCTTC
j_gene: TRBJ2-1; abundance: few; d_gene: TRBD2; v_gene: TRBV7-6; CDR3aa: CASSLTSGGANEQFF; CDR3nt: TGTGCCAGCAGCTTGACTAGCGGGGGGGCTAATGAGCAGTTCTTC
j_gene: TRBJ2-7; abundance: few; d_gene: -; v_gene: TRBV6-5; CDR3aa: CASSVQQGAYEQYF; CDR3nt: TGTGCCAGCAGTGTCCAACAGGGCGCCTACGAGCAGTACTTC
j_gene: TRBJ2-1; abundance: few; d_gene: -; v_gene: TRBV5-4; CDR3aa: CASSLDGNSYNEQFF; CDR3nt: TGTGCCAGCAGCTTGGACGGGAACTCCTACAATGAGCAGTTCTTC
j_gene: TRBJ1-4; abundance: few; d_gene: TRBD1; v_gene: TRBV7-8; CDR3aa: CASSSDRVSWMVGEKLFF; CDR3nt: TGTGCCAGCAGTTCGGACAGGGTCAGCTGGATGGTTGGTGAAAAACTGTTTTTT
j_gene: TRBJ1-2; abundance: -; d_gene: TRBD1; v_gene: TRBV6-5; CDR3aa: CASRPRGTGDYGYTF; CDR3nt: TGTGCCAGCAGACCCCGGGGGACAGGTGACTATGGCTACACCTTC
j_gene: TRBJ1-4; abundance: -; d_gene: TRBD1; v_gene: TRBV13; CDR3aa: CASSLAGQGALKLFF; CDR3nt: TGTGCCAGCAGCTTAGCAGGACAGGGGGCGCTTAAACTGTTTTTT
j_gene: TRBJ2-1; abundance: few; d_gene: TRBD1; v_gene: TRBV7-9; CDR3aa: CASSLRGQGRNEQFF; CDR3nt: TGTGCCAGCAGCTTACGGGGACAGGGGAGGAATGAGCAGTTCTTC
j_gene: TRBJ2-7; abundance: -; d_gene: -; v_gene: TRBV21-1; CDR3aa: CASSKPGQGCEQYF; CDR3nt: TGTGCCAGCAGCAAGCCGGGACAGGGCTGCGAGCAGTACTTC
j_gene: TRBJ1-2; abundance: few; d_gene: TRBD1; v_gene: TRBV7-2; CDR3aa: CASSFQDRAPYGYTF; CDR3nt: TGTGCCAGCAGCTTCCAGGACAGGGCCCCTTATGGCTACACCTTC
j_gene: TRBJ1-2; abundance: -; d_gene: -; v_gene: TRBV14; CDR3aa: CASSLRGNYGYTF; CDR3nt: TGTGCCAGCAGCCTCAGGGGAAACTATGGCTACACCTTC
j_gene: TRBJ1-2; abundance: few; d_gene: TRBD1; v_gene: TRBV28; CDR3aa: CASRAPSTGGFGYTF; CDR3nt: TGTGCCAGCAGGGCCCCGTCCACAGGGGGATTCGGCTACACCTTC
j_gene: TRBJ1-2; abundance: -; d_gene: -; v_gene: TRBV5-4; CDR3aa: CASPDRGGYTF; CDR3nt: TGTGCCAGCCCAGACCGAGGGGGCTACACCTTC
j_gene: TRBJ2-3; abundance: -; d_gene: TRBD2; v_gene: TRBV7-2; CDR3aa: CASSQGLPTDTQYF; CDR3nt: TGTGCCAGCAGCCAGGGACTACCCACAGATACGCAGTATTTT
j_gene: TRBJ2-7; abundance: few; d_gene: -; v_gene: TRBV5-1; CDR3aa: CASSLGGARYEQYF; CDR3nt: TGCGCCAGCAGCTTAGGGGGGGCGAGGTACGAGCAGTACTTC
j_gene: TRBJ1-2; abundance: few; d_gene: -; v_gene: TRBV18; CDR3aa: CASSPLAGGDYGYTF; CDR3nt: TGTGCCAGCTCACCACTGGCCGGGGGAGACTATGGCTACACCTTC
j_gene: TRBJ2-7; abundance: few; d_gene: -; v_gene: TRBV30; CDR3aa: CAWTSGTYEQYF; CDR3nt: TGTGCCTGGACCTCGGGTACCTACGAGCAGTACTTC
j_gene: TRBJ2-3; abundance: few; d_gene: -; v_gene: TRBV7-3; CDR3aa: CASSSRDFRDTQYF; CDR3nt: TGTGCCAGCAGCTCACGGGACTTTAGAGATACGCAGTATTTT
j_gene: TRBJ2-3; abundance: few; d_gene: -; v_gene: TRBV30; CDR3aa: CAWSVKGGVDTQYF; CDR3nt: TGTGCCTGGAGTGTCAAAGGGGGGGTTGATACGCAGTATTTT
j_gene: TRBJ1-2; abundance: few; d_gene: -; v_gene: TRBV5-1; CDR3aa: CASSLEVGGAAGGYTF; CDR3nt: TGCGCCAGCAGCTTGGAGGTCGGGGGGGCGGCCGGCGGCTACACCTTC
j_gene: TRBJ2-6; abundance: few; d_gene: TRBD2; v_gene: TRBV9; CDR3aa: CASSVVGGGASTGANVLTF; CDR3nt: TGTGCCAGCAGCGTAGTGGGCGGGGGGGCCTCGACTGGGGCCAACGTCCTGACTTTC
j_gene: TRBJ1-3; abundance: few; d_gene: TRBD1; v_gene: TRBV6-5; CDR3aa: CASSRDRMPGNTIYF; CDR3nt: TGTGCCAGCAGCCGGGACAGGATGCCTGGAAACACCATATATTTT
j_gene: TRBJ1-2; abundance: few; d_gene: -; v_gene: TRBV19; CDR3aa: CAPPSGERHGYTF; CDR3nt: TGTGCCCCCCCGAGTGGGGAGAGACATGGCTACACCTTC
j_gene: TRBJ1-3; abundance: few; d_gene: TRBD1; v_gene: TRBV29-1; CDR3aa: CSVEGADGNTIYF; CDR3nt: TGCAGCGTCGAGGGGGCGGATGGAAACACCATATATTTT
j_gene: TRBJ1-2; abundance: -; d_gene: -; v_gene: TRBV11-2; CDR3aa: CASSLAQVPVGYTF; CDR3nt: TGTGCCAGCAGCTTAGCCCAGGTCCCCGTTGGCTACACCTTC
j_gene: TRBJ2-1; abundance: -; d_gene: -; v_gene: TRBV9; CDR3aa: CASSLSRGGPYNEQFF; CDR3nt: TGTGCCAGCAGTCTTAGTCGCGGGGGCCCCTACAATGAGCAGTTCTTC
j_gene: TRBJ2-5; abundance: few; d_gene: -; v_gene: TRBV4-2; CDR3aa: CASSQDTQETQYF; CDR3nt: TGTGCCAGCAGCCAAGACACTCAAGAGACCCAGTACTTC
j_gene: TRBJ2-1; abundance: -; d_gene: TRBD2; v_gene: TRBV9; CDR3aa: CASSVGTSGEYNEQFF; CDR3nt: TGTGCCAGCAGCGTAGGGACTAGCGGGGAGTACAATGAGCAGTTCTTC
j_gene: TRBJ2-1; abundance: -; d_gene: TRBD2; v_gene: TRBV6-5; CDR3aa: CASSYVPSGGVNEQFF; CDR3nt: TGTGCCAGCAGTTATGTCCCTAGCGGGGGGGTTAATGAGCAGTTCTTC
j_gene: TRBJ2-3; abundance: few; d_gene: -; v_gene: TRBV25-1; CDR3aa: CASSEERGAGDTQYF; CDR3nt: TGTGCCAGCAGTGAAGAACGGGGGGCGGGAGATACGCAGTATTTT
j_gene: TRBJ2-1; abundance: few; d_gene: TRBD2; v_gene: TRBV9; CDR3aa: CASSVGVGGAVNEQFF; CDR3nt: TGTGCCAGCAGCGTAGGGGTCGGGGGGGCCGTAAATGAGCAGTTCTTC
j_gene: TRBJ2-5; abundance: few; d_gene: -; v_gene: TRBV14; CDR3aa: CASSQGSGLGETQYF; CDR3nt: TGTGCCAGCAGCCAAGGGTCAGGGTTGGGAGAGACCCAGTACTTC
j_gene: TRBJ2-5; abundance: -; d_gene: -; v_gene: TRBV15; CDR3aa: CATSRDLTDQETQYF; CDR3nt: TGTGCCACCAGCAGAGATCTTACAGACCAAGAGACCCAGTACTTC